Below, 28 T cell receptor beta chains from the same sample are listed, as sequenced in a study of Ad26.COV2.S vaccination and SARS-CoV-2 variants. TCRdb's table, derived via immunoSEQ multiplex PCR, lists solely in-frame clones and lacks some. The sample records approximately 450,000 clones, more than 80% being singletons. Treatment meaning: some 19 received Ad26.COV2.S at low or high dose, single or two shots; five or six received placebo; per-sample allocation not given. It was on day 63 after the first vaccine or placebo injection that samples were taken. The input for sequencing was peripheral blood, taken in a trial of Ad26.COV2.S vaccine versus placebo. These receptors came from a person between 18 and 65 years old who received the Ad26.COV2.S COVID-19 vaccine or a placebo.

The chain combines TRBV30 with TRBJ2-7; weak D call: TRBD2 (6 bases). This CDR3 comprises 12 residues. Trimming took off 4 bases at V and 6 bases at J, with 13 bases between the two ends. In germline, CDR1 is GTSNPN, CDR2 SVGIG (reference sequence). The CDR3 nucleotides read TGTGCCTGGAAGGAGGGCCCCTCCGAGCAGTACTTC. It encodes CAWKEGPSEQYF.

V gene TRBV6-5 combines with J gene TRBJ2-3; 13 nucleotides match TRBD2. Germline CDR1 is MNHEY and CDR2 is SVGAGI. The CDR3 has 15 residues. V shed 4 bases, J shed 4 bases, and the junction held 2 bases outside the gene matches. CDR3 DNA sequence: TGTGCCAGCAGTTGGACTAGCGGGAGTTCAGATACGCAGTATTTT. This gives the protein CASSWTSGSSDTQYF.

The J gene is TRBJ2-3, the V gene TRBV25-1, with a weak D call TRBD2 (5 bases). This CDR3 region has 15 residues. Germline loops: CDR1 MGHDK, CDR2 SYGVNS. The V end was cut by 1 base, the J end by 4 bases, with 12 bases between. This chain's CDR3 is CASSESGIRADTQYF. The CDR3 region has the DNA TGTGCCAGCAGTGAATCCGGGATTCGGGCAGATACGCAGTATTTT. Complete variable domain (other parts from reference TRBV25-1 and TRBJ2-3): EADIYQTPRYLVIGTGKKITLECSQTMGHDKMYWYQQDPGMELHLIHYSYGVNSTEKGDLSSESTVSRIRTEHFPLTLESARPSHTSQYLCASSESGIRADTQYFGPGTRLTVL.

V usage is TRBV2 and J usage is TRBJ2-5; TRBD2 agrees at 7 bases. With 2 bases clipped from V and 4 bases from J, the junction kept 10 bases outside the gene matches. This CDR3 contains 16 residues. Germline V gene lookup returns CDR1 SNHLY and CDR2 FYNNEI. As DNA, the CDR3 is TGTGCCAGCAGTGAAACGCCAACGGGAGGTTCAGAGACCCAGTACTTC. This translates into CASSETPTGGSETQYF. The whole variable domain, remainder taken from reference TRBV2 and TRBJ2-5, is EPEVTQTPSHQVTQMGQEVILRCVPISNHLYFYWYRQILGQKVEFLVSFYNNEISEKSEIFDDQFSVERPDGSNFTLKIRSTKLEDSAMYFCASSETPTGGSETQYFGPGTRLLVL.

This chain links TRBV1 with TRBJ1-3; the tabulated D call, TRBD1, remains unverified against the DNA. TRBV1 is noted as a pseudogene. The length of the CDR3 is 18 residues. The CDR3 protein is CTSSQEVRTAVSGNTIYF. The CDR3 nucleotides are TGCACCAGCAGCCAAGAAGTCCGGACAGCCGTCTCTGGAAACACCATATATTTT.

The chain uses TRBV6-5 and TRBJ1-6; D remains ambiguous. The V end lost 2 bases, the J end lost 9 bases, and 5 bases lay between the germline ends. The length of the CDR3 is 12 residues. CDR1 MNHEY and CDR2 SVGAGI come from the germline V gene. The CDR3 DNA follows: TGTGCCAGCAGTTACGGTCGTTCACCCCTCCACTTT. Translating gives CASSYGRSPLHF.

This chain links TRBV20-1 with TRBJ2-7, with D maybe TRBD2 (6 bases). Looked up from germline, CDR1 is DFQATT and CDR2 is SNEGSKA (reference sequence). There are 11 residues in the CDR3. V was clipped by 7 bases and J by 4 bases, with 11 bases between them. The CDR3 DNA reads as TGCAGTGGGGCGGCGGGGTACGAGCAGTACTTC. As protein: CSGAAGYEQYF.

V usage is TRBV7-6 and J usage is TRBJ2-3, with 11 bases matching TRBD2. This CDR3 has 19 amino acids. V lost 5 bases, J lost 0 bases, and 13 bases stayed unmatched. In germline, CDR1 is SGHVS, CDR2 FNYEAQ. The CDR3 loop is CASSPGLAELTFSTDTQYF. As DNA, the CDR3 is TGTGCCAGCAGCCCGGGACTAGCGGAGCTAACCTTTAGCACAGATACGCAGTATTTT.

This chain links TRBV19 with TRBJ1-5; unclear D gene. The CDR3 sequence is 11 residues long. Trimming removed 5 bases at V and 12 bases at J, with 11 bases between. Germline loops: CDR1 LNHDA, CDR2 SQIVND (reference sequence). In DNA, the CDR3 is TGTGCCAGTAGTTCCGGACCCCGCCAGCATTTT. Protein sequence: CASSSGPRQHF.

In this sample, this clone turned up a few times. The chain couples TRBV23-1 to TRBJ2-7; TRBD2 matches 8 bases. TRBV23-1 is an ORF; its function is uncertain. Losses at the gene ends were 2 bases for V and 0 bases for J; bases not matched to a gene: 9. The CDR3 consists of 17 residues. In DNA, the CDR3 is TGCGCCAGCAGTCAAGATGGGACTAGGAAATTCTCCTACGAGCAGTACTTC. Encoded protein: CASSQDGTRKFSYEQYF.

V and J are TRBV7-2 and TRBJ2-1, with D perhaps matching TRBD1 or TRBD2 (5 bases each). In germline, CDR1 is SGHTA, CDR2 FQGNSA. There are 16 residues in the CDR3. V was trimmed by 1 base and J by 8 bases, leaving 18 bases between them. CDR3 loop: CASSLGIGTGRDEQFF. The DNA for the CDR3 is TGTGCCAGCAGCTTAGGAATAGGGACCGGCCGCGATGAGCAGTTCTTC.

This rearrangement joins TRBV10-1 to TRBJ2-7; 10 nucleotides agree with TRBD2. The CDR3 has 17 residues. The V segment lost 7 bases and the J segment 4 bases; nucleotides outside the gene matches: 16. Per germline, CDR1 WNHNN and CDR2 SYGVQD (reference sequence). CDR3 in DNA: TGCGCCAGCACCTTGGCTAGCGGGAGTCTTGGGGAGTACGAGCAGTACTTC. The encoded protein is CASTLASGSLGEYEQYF.

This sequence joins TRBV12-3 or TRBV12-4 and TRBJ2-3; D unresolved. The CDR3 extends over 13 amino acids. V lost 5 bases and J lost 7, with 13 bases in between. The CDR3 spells CASSPDPRHTQYF. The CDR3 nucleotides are TGTGCCAGCAGTCCGGACCCAAGGCATACGCAGTATTTT.

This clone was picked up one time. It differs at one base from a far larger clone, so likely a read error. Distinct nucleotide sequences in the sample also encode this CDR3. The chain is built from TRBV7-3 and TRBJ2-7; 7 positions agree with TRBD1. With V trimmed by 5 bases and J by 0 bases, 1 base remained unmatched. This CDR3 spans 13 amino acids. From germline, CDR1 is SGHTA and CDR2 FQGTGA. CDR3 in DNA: TGTGCCAGCAGCAGGGACAGCTCCTACGAGCAGTACTTC. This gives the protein CASSRDSSYEQYF.

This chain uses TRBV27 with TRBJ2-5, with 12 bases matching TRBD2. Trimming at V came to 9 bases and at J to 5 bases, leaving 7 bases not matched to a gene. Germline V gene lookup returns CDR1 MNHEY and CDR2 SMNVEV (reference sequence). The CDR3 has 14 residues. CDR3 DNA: TGTGCCAGTAAGACTAGCGGGAGTTGGGAGACCCAGTACTTC. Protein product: CASKTSGSWETQYF.

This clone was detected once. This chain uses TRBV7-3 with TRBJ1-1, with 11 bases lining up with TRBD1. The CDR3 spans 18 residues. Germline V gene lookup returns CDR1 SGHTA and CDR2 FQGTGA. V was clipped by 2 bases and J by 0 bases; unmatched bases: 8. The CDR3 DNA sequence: TGTGCCAGCAGCTTAGTTGGGACAGGGGGTACCATGAACACTGAAGCTTTCTTT. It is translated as CASSLVGTGGTMNTEAFF. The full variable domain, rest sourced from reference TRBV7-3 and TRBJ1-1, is GAGVSQTPSNKVTEKGKYVELRCDPISGHTALYWYRQSLGQGPEFLIYFQGTGAADDSGLPNDRFFAVRPEGSVSTLKIQRTERGDSAVYLCASSLVGTGGTMNTEAFFGQGTRLTVV.

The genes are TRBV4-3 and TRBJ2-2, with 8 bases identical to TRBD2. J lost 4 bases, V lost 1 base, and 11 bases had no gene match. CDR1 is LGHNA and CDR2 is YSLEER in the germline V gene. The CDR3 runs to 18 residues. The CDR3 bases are TGCGCCAGCAGCCAAGCTCCCCGGGGGGGGACGGCCACCGGGGAGCTGTTTTTT. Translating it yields CASSQAPRGGTATGELFF.

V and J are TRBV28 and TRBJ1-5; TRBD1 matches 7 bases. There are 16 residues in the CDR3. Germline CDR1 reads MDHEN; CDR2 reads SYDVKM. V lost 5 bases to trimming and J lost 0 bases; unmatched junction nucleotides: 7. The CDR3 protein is CASSPRTGTSNQPQHF. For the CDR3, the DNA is TGTGCCAGCAGTCCCCGGACAGGAACTAGCAATCAGCCCCAGCATTTT. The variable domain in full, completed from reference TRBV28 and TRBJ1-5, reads DVKVTQSSRYLVKRTGEKVFLECVQDMDHENMFWYRQDPGLGLRLIYFSYDVKMKEKGDIPEGYSVSREKKERFSLILESASTNQTSMYLCASSPRTGTSNQPQHFGDGTRLSIL.

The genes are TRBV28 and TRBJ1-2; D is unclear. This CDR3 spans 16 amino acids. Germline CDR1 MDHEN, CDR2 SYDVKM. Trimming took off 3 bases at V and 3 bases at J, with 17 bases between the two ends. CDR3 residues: CASSFLLERRDYGYTF. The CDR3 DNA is TGTGCCAGCAGTTTCCTCCTCGAGCGGCGGGACTATGGCTACACCTTC.

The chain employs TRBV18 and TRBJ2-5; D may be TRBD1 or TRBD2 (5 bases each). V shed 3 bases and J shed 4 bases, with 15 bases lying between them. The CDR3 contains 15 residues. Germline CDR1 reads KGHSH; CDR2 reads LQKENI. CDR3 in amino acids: CASSPRGGGTETQYF. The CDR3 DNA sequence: TGTGCCAGCTCACCTCGGGGCGGAGGAACAGAGACCCAGTACTTC.

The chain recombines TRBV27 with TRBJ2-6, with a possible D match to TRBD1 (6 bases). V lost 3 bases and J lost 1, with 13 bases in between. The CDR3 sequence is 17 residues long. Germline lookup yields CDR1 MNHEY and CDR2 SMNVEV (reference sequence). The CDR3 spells CASSFSQGDSGANVLTF. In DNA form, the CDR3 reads TGTGCCAGCAGTTTTTCACAGGGAGATTCTGGGGCCAACGTCCTGACTTTC.

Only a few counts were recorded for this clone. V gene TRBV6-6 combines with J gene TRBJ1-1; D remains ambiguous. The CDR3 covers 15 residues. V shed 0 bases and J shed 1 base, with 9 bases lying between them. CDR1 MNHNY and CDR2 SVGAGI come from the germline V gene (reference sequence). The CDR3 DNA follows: TGTGCCAGCAGTTACTCGCGGGGAGCGAACACTGAAGCTTTCTTT. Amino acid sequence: CASSYSRGANTEAFF.

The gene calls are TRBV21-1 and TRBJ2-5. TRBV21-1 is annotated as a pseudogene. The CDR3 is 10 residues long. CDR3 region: CASSKETQYF. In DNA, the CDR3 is TGTGCCAGCAGCAAAGAGACCCAGTACTTC.

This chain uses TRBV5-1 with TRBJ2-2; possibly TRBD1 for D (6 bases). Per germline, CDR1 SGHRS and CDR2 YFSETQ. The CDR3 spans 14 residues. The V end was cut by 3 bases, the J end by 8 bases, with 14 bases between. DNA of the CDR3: TGCGCCAGCAGCTCCACCGGGACAACGGGGGAGCTGTTTTTT. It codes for CASSSTGTTGELFF. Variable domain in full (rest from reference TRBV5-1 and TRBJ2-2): KAGVTQTPRYLIKTRGQQVTLSCSPISGHRSVSWYQQTPGQGLQFLFEYFSETQRNKGNFPGRFSGRQFSNSRSEMNVSTLELGDSALYLCASSSTGTTGELFFGEGSRLTVL.

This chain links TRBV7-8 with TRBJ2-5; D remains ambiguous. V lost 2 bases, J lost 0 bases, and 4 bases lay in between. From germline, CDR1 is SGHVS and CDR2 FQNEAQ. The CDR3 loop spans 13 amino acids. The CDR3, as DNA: TGTGCCAGCAGCTTATCGGACCAAGAGACCCAGTACTTC. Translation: CASSLSDQETQYF. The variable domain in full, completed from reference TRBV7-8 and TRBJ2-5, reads GAGVSQSPRYKVAKRGQDVALRCDPISGHVSLFWYQQALGQGPEFLTYFQNEAQLDKSGLPSDRFFAERPEGSVSTLKIQRTQQEDSAVYLCASSLSDQETQYFGPGTRLLVL.

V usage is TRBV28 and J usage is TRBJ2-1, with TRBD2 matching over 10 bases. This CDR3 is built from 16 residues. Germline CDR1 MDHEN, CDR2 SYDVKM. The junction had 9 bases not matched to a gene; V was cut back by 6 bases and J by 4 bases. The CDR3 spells CASRRLAGGHYNEQFF. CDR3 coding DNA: TGTGCCAGCAGAAGATTAGCGGGAGGACATTACAATGAGCAGTTCTTC. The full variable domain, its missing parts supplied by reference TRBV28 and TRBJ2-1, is DVKVTQSSRYLVKRTGEKVFLECVQDMDHENMFWYRQDPGLGLRLIYFSYDVKMKEKGDIPEGYSVSREKKERFSLILESASTNQTSMYLCASRRLAGGHYNEQFFGPGTRLTVL.

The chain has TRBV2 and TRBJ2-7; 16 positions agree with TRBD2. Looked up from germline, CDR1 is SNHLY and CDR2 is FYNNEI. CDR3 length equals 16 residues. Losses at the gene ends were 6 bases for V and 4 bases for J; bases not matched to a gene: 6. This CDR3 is CASSSPGLAGGYEQYF. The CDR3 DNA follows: TGTGCCAGCAGCAGCCCGGGACTAGCGGGAGGGTACGAGCAGTACTTC.

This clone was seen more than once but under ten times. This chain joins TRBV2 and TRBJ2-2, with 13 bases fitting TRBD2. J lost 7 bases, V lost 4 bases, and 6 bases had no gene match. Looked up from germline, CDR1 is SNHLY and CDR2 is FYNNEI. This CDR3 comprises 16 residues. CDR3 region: CASSVLAGGPHGELFF. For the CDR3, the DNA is TGTGCCAGCAGTGTACTAGCGGGAGGGCCACACGGGGAGCTGTTTTTT.